The rows below give T cell receptor beta chains drawn from one sample of a study of PD-1 blockade in classical Hodgkin lymphoma. The repertoire was sequenced with immunoSEQ multiplex PCR; TCRdb's copy has only in-frame clones and lacks some. The table lists some 70,000 clones, about 93% of them singletons. The sequenced sample consisted of peripheral blood mononuclear cells (PBMCs). These receptors were obtained from a human donor with classical Hodgkin lymphoma. Each CDR3 is given with its conserved first and last residue. D genes are given only for firm matches. A clone size is listed for some rows: how often the clone was seen (once, few, many), or a class if it is expanded.

len	j_gene	d_gene	abundance	v_gene	CDR3aa	CDR3nt
15	TRBJ2-1	TRBD2	-	TRBV7-8	CASSLAGSHYNEQFF	TGTGCCAGCAGTTTAGCGGGTTCCCACTACAATGAGCAGTTCTTC
15	TRBJ2-5	-	-	TRBV11-2	CASSLNPGSGETQYF	TGTGCCAGCAGCTTAAACCCCGGGAGTGGAGAGACCCAGTACTTC
11	TRBJ2-5	-	-	TRBV10-3	CAISEAKTQYF	TGTGCCATCAGTGAAGCGAAGACCCAGTACTTC
15	TRBJ1-1	-	-	TRBV5-6	CASSSVGGLNTEAFF	TGTGCCAGCAGCTCCGTCGGGGGTTTGAACACTGAAGCTTTCTTT
14	TRBJ2-1	TRBD2	-	TRBV5-4	CASSLGGGGLEQFF	TGTGCCAGCAGCTTGGGAGGCGGGGGGCTTGAGCAGTTCTTC
19	TRBJ2-1	TRBD1	-	TRBV9	CASSVGFWGQGGTYNEQFF	TGTGCCAGCAGCGTAGGGTTTTGGGGACAGGGGGGAACCTACAATGAGCAGTTCTTC
15	TRBJ1-2	TRBD1	-	TRBV6-5	CASSYGFQGEGGYTF	TGTGCCAGCAGTTACGGATTCCAGGGGGAGGGCGGCTACACCTTC
16	TRBJ1-1	TRBD1	-	TRBV6-5	CASSSGQGFMNTEAFF	TGTGCCAGCAGTTCGGGACAGGGTTTTATGAACACTGAAGCTTTCTTT
16	TRBJ2-3	TRBD2	-	TRBV10-1	CASSGSSGSSTDTQYF	TGCGCCAGCAGTGGGTCTAGCGGTTCTAGCACAGATACGCAGTATTTT
13	TRBJ2-5	-	-	TRBV4-1	CASSQIDGETQYF	TGCGCCAGCAGCCAAATCGACGGAGAGACCCAGTACTTC
14	TRBJ1-5	TRBD1	-	TRBV5-1	CASSLTGANQPQHF	TGCGCCAGCAGCTTGACAGGGGCTAATCAGCCCCAGCATTTT
16	TRBJ1-3	-	-	TRBV5-1	CASSLAVQGTGNTIYF	TGCGCCAGCAGCTTGGCGGTACAGGGCACTGGAAACACCATATATTTT
14	TRBJ2-7	-	-	TRBV19	CASSIATETYEQYF	TGTGCCAGTAGTATTGCGACAGAGACCTACGAGCAGTACTTC
15	TRBJ2-1	-	-	TRBV13	CASSLRQASYNEQFF	TGTGCCAGCAGCTTAAGACAGGCTTCCTACAATGAGCAGTTCTTC
19	TRBJ2-2	-	once	TRBV4-1	CASSQDKAQGRFVTGELFF	TGCGCCAGCAGCCAAGATAAGGCCCAGGGGAGATTTGTCACCGGGGAGCTGTTTTTT